The present TCR beta chain was sequenced within a study of blood T cell repertoires in COVID-19. Study in general: The analysed material was cDNA or gDNA that came from T cells, B-cell-depleted T cells, or PBMCs.

Trimming shortened V by 4 bases and J by 5 bases, and 18 bases separated the two germline ends. The germline V gene encodes CDR1 SGDLS and CDR2 YYNGEE. This CDR3 spans 15 amino acids. The table came from immunoSEQ multiplex PCR; TCRdb's copy has only in-frame clones and leaves some out. This table has over 250,000 clones, roughly 85% appearing once. This clonotype originated in a human donor in a cohort sampled during active COVID-19. V gene TRBV9 combines with J gene TRBJ1-2, with D perhaps matching TRBD1 (5 bases). The specimen sequenced was peripheral blood. The CDR3 protein is CASSPQGGYGYGYTF. The CDR3 DNA is TGTGCCAGCAGCCCCCAGGGAGGGTACGGTTATGGCTACACCTTC.